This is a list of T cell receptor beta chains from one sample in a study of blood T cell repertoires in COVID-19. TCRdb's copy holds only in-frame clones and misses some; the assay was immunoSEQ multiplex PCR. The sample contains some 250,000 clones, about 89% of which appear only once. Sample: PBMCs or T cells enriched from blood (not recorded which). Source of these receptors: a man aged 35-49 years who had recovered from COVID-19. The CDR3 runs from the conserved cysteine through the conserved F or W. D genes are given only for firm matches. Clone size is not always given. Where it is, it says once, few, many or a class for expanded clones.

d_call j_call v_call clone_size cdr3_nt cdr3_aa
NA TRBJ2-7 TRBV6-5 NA TGTGCCAGCAGTTACAGTGGACAGTCCTACGAGCAGTACTTC CASSYSGQSYEQYF
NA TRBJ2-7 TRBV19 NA TGTGCCAGTAGTATAGACCTAAGCTACGAGCAGTACTTC CASSIDLSYEQYF
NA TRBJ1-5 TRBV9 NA TGTGCCAGCAGCGTAGAGGCAACCTATACCGGGACACCCCAGCATTTT CASSVEATYTGTPQHF
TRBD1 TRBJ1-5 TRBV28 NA TGTGCCAGCAGTTCCAGCCGGACAGGGGGTGATGGGCAGCCCCAGCATTTT CASSSSRTGGDGQPQHF
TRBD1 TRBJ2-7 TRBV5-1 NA TGCGCCAGCAGCTGGACAGGCGCCTCCTACGAGCAGTACTTC CASSWTGASYEQYF
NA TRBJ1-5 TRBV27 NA TGTGCCAGCAGTTTAGGGTCGGGGTATCAGCCCCAGCATTTT CASSLGSGYQPQHF
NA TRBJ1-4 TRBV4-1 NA TGCGCCAGCAGCCAAGACCCAGGGTCTGGTGAAAAACTGTTTTTT CASSQDPGSGEKLFF
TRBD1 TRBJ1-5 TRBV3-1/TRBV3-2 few TGTGCCAGCAGCCAAGGGACAGGGATTCAGCCCCAGCATTTT CASSQGTGIQPQHF
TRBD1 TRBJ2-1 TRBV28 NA TGTGCCAGCAGTTTTTCCAGGGGGAACAATGAGCAGTTCTTC CASSFSRGNNEQFF
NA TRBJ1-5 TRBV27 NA TGTGCCAGCAGTTTATTCGGCAATCAGCCCCAGCATTTT CASSLFGNQPQHF
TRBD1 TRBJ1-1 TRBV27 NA TGTGCCAGCAGTCCCGGGACAGGGGTCACTGAAGCTTTCTTT CASSPGTGVTEAFF
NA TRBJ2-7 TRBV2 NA TGTGCCAGCAGTGAGGGCCAGCGGACCTACGAGCAGTACTTC CASSEGQRTYEQYF
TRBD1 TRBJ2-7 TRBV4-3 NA TGCGCCAGCAGTCTCGACAGGGGCTACTACGAGCAGTACTTC CASSLDRGYYEQYF
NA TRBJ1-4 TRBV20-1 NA TGCAGTGCCTTATATGAAAAACTGTTTTTT CSALYEKLFF
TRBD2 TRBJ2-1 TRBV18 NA TGTGCCAGCTCACCTAAAACTTGGACTAGCGGGGACAATGAGCAGTTCTTC CASSPKTWTSGDNEQFF
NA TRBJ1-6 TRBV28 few TGTGCCAGCAGTAAAGAGGACATCAATTCACCCCTCCACTTT CASSKEDINSPLHF
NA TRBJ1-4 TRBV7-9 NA TGTGCCAGCAGCCGGTCCTTTGGTCAGGCTAATGAAAAACTGTTTTTT CASSRSFGQANEKLFF
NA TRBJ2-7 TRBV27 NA TGTGCCAGCAGTTACTACGGGGGTTCCTACGAGCAGTACTTC CASSYYGGSYEQYF
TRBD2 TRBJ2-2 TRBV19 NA TGTGCCAGTAAGGCTAGCGGGGGGTCGCGCACCGGGGAGCTGTTTTTT CASKASGGSRTGELFF
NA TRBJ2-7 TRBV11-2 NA TGTGCCAGCAGCTCGTATCAGGGTCTTGTAACCTACGAGCAGTACTTC CASSSYQGLVTYEQYF
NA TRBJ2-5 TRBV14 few TGTGCCAGCAGCCGAAGGTGGGGCACACAAGAGACCCAGTACTTC CASSRRWGTQETQYF
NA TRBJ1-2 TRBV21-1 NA TGTGCCAGCAGCGGACCGGGACAGGGATATGGCTACACCTTC CASSGPGQGYGYTF
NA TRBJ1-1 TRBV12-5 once TGTGCTAGTGGTTTCGGACTGACCACTGAAGCTTTCTTT CASGFGLTTEAFF
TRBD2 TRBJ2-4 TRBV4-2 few TGTGCCAGCAGCCAATCGGTGCTCGGGAGGGCCGACATTCAGTACTTC CASSQSVLGRADIQYF
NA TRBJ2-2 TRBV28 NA TGTGCCAGCAGTTCCAACCTATCTACTCACTTT CASSSNLSTHF
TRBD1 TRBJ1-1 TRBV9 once TGTGCCAGCAGCTTCACCCCCACCGGGACAGGAGGGAGTTACACTGAAGCTTTCTTT CASSFTPTGTGGSYTEAFF
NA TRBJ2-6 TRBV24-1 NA TGTGCCACCAGTCTAGGGGCTGGGGCCAACGTCCTGACTTTC CATSLGAGANVLTF
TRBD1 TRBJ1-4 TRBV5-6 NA TGTGCCAGCAGCTTGGAGGAGACAGGGGGCTGGGAAAAACTGTTTTTT CASSLEETGGWEKLFF
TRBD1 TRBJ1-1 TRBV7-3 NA TGTGCCAGCAGCCCGACAGGGCAACACACTGAAGCTTTCTTT CASSPTGQHTEAFF
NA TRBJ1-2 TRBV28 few TGTGCCAGCAGTTTATGGGGGGCTCAGGGTGGCTACACCTTC CASSLWGAQGGYTF
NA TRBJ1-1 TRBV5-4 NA TGTGCCAGCAGCCCGGCGACAGTGAACACTGAAGCTTTCTTT CASSPATVNTEAFF
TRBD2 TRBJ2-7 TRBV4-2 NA TGTGCCAGCAGCCAAGACGGACTAGCGGGAGGAGGTTACGAGCAGTACTTC CASSQDGLAGGGYEQYF
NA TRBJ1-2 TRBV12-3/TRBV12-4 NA TGTGCCAGCAGACTCGCTACTAACTATGGCTACACCTTC CASRLATNYGYTF
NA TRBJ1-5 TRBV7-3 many TGTGCCAGCACCTATAAAGCCCCGGCGGCCGGGGACTCCAATCAGCCCCAGCATTTT CASTYKAPAAGDSNQPQHF
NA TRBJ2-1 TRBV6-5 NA TGTGCCAGCAGCCGGACAGGGAGGGGGAACAATGAGCAGTTCTTC CASSRTGRGNNEQFF
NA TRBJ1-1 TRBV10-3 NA TGTGCCATCAGTGACGGCACTGAAGCTTTCTTT CAISDGTEAFF
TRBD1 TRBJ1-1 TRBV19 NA TGTGCCAGCTTCGAGGGGGCATTTTCTGAAGCTTTCTTT CASFEGAFSEAFF
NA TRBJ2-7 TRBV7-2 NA TGTGCCAGCAGCTTAAACAGGGCAAAGGACGAGCAGTACTTC CASSLNRAKDEQYF
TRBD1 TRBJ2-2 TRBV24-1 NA TGTGCCACCAACCAGGGGGCCGGGGAGCTGTTTTTT CATNQGAGELFF
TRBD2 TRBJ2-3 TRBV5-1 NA TGCGCCAGCAGCTTGGCTGTCGGGAGGGGAATCGCAGATACGCAGTATTTT CASSLAVGRGIADTQYF
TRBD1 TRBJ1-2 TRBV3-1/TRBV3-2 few TGTGCCAGCAGCCAGTTAGCAGGGGGTGCCTATGGCTACACCTTC CASSQLAGGAYGYTF
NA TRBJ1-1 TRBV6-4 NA TGTGCCAGCAGTGGGTCTAGCCAGTTGAACACTGAAGCTTTCTTT CASSGSSQLNTEAFF
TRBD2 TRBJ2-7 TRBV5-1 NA TGCGCCAGCAGCTCTAATAATCTTAAAGCGGGAGTAGCGGGAGGGCGGTACGAGCAGTACTTC CASSSNNLKAGVAGGRYEQYF
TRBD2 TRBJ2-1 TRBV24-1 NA TGTGCCACCAGTGCTAGCGGGAGGTCCTACAATGAGCAGTTCTTC CATSASGRSYNEQFF
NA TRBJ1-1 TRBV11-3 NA TGTGCCAGCAGCTCGAGTAATTCTAACACTGAAGCTTTCTTT CASSSSNSNTEAFF
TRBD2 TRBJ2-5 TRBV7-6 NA TGTGCCAGCAGCTTGGTTGGGCTAGCGGTCCAAGAGACCCAGTACTTC CASSLVGLAVQETQYF
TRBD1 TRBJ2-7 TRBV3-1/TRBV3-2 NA TGTGCCAGCAGCCCTAGGGACAGGGCGTACGAGCAGTACTTC CASSPRDRAYEQYF
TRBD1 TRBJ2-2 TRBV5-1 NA TGCGCCAGCAGCTTGGATGTTTGGACAGGGGTCGAGGGGCTGTTTTTT CASSLDVWTGVEGLFF